A single sample is the source of the 9 T cell receptor beta chains below, sequenced in a study of T-cell memory formation after mild COVID-19. TCRdb passed the 5' RACE reads through MiXCR, listing each CDR3 protein once. The sample has over 300,000 distinct CDR3 sequences, 20% to 25% seen once. What was sequenced was PBMCs or a T cell subset sorted from them (not recorded which). The receptor set was obtained from a man between 18 and 29 years old who had mild COVID-19 (a few samples of this study predate the infection). Cell type and time point are not known.

This rearrangement joins TRBV5-4 to TRBJ2-5; maybe TRBD2 (6 bases). Germline CDR1 SGHNT, CDR2 YYREEE (reference sequence). The CDR3 is 15 amino acids. Between the trimmed V and J ends, which lost 0 bases and 13 bases, there was a span of 22 bases. In DNA, the CDR3 is TGTGCCAGCAGCTTGGCAACCTGGGGGGAGCCCCGGATGTACTTC. Amino acid sequence: CASSLATWGEPRMYF.

The table lists this clonotype with a few counts. The V call is TRBV4-1, the J call TRBJ2-5; 7 nucleotides agree with TRBD2. The CDR3 has 15 amino acids. Germline-derived CDR1 and CDR2 are MGHRA and YSYEKL. Trimming cost V 0 bases and J 4 bases; bases outside gene matches: 5. The CDR3 here is CASSQEDSGAETQYF. In DNA form, the CDR3 reads TGCGCCAGCAGCCAAGAAGACAGCGGGGCAGAGACCCAGTACTTC.

The chain combines TRBV12-3 or TRBV12-4 with TRBJ1-1; perhaps TRBD1 as D (5 bases). V gave up 4 bases and J gave up 3 bases, with 15 bases separating them. The CDR3 consists of 15 residues. CDR3 coding DNA: TGTGCCAGCAGTTCCCGACAGTCCTTGCACACTGAAGCTTTCTTT. Translating it yields CASSSRQSLHTEAFF.

The rearrangement uses TRBV5-1 and TRBJ2-5; D is perhaps TRBD1 (6 bases). V lost 4 bases and J lost 5, with 15 bases in between. The CDR3 sequence is 14 residues long. The germline V gene has CDR1 SGHRS and CDR2 YFSETQ. CDR3 sequence reads: CASSPKGGRETQYF. In DNA form, the CDR3 reads TGCGCCAGCAGCCCGAAAGGGGGTCGGGAGACCCAGTACTTC.

The chain uses TRBV20-1 and TRBJ1-2, with D tentatively TRBD1 (5 bases). V lost 1 base and J 5 bases, leaving 14 bases between the germline ends. Germline V gives CDR1 DFQATT, CDR2 SNEGSKA (reference sequence). The CDR3 extends over 14 amino acids. The CDR3 bases are TGCAGTGCTAGAGTCGGGACCCAGGTATATGGCTACACCTTC. Protein sequence: CSARVGTQVYGYTF.

V gene TRBV19 combines with J gene TRBJ2-3, with 11 bases that match TRBD2. The germline CDR1 and CDR2 sequences are LNHDA and SQIVND (reference sequence). Unmatched junction bases numbered 12, after V lost 5 bases and J lost 5 bases. This CDR3 has 17 amino acids. DNA for the CDR3: TGTGCCAGTAGTCCGGGGGTTACTAGCGGGGGAGAAGATACGCAGTATTTT. Translating it yields CASSPGVTSGGEDTQYF.

This clonotype was recorded a few times. The gene calls are TRBV7-2 and TRBJ1-2; weak D call: TRBD1 (5 bases). CDR3 length: 14 residues. V dropped 0 bases and J dropped 7 bases, with 12 bases sitting between them. Germline loops: CDR1 SGHTA, CDR2 FQGNSA. The CDR3 DNA reads as TGTGCCAGCAGCTTAGCCGGACACGAACTTGGCTACACCTTC. This codes for CASSLAGHELGYTF.

This chain uses TRBV7-3 with TRBJ1-1, with 9 positions matching TRBD1. CDR3 length: 14 amino acids. Germline V CDR1 and CDR2: SGHTA, FQGTGA. After removal of 5 bases from V and 3 bases from J, the junction contained 4 bases not matched to a gene. The CDR3 DNA reads as TGTGCCAGCAGCCCACAGGGGGCATACACTGAAGCTTTCTTT. Amino acid sequence: CASSPQGAYTEAFF.

This sequence joins TRBV23-1 and TRBJ2-3; no reliable D call. TRBV23-1 is labeled an ORF, and its function is uncertain. CDR3 length: 12 amino acids. Between the trimmed V and J ends, which lost 7 bases and 6 bases, there was a span of 11 bases. DNA of the CDR3: TGCGCCAGCACCACACTCGGGGATACGCAGTATTTT. Its protein is CASTTLGDTQYF.